This T cell receptor (beta chain) was identified during a study of PD-L1 blockade in urothelial cancer. The wider study: Males with bladder-origin urothelial cancer constituted about 85% of the roughly 29 patients. Analysis of the blood was performed 3 weeks (second dose) and 6 weeks after treatment start.

This sample's time point: peripheral blood 6 weeks after treatment start. All patients carried locally advanced or metastatic urothelial carcinoma. PCRs were each spiked with synthetic TCR analog templates. The repertoire was sequenced with immunoSEQ multiplex PCR; TCRdb's copy has only in-frame clones and lacks some. The sample shows about 120,000 clones, roughly 90% of them seen only once. The CDR3 has 11 residues. CDR1 and CDR2 from the germline V gene are MNHNS and SASEGT. J was trimmed by 6 bases and V by 6 bases; bases with no gene match: 0. The sample here was PBMCs, taken around atezolizumab (anti-PD-L1) treatment. This clonotype was obtained from a man aged 55 to 70 with urothelial cancer. The chain uses TRBV6-1 and TRBJ1-1; 8 bases are a match to TRBD1. The CDR3: CASRQGAEAFF. CDR3 sequence (DNA): TGTGCCAGCAGACAGGGGGCTGAAGCTTTCTTT.